The 13 T cell receptor beta chains below were found in one sample sequenced in a study of cytomegalovirus exposure and HLA in healthy donors. Clones were read by immunoSEQ multiplex PCR, and TCRdb kept only the in-frame ones, dropping some. The sample holds roughly 140,000 clones, 70% to 90% seen once. The specimen sequenced was PBMCs. The receptors stem from a woman in her late teens or twenties in good health and CMV-seropositive.

The chain employs TRBV7-6 and TRBJ2-1, with 7 nucleotides matching TRBD2. The junction had 7 bases not matched to a gene; V was cut back by 0 bases and J by 2 bases. CDR3 length: 17 amino acids. Per the germline V gene, CDR1 is SGHVS and CDR2 is FNYEAQ. CDR3 in amino acids: CASSLAREMWAYNEQFF. The CDR3 DNA reads as TGTGCCAGCAGCTTAGCGCGGGAGATGTGGGCCTACAATGAGCAGTTCTTC.

The rearrangement uses TRBV6-6 and TRBJ2-3; the D gene is possibly TRBD1 (6 bases). The germline gives CDR1 MNHNY, CDR2 SVGAGI (reference sequence). This CDR3 comprises 16 residues. Trimming left V 6 bases short and J 0 bases short, with 16 bases between. The DNA of the CDR3 is TGTGCCAGCAGCTCCCTAGGGACACCAAGCACAGATACGCAGTATTTT. It specifies CASSSLGTPSTDTQYF.

This chain joins TRBV11-3 and TRBJ2-1; D may be TRBD2 (5 bases). V was trimmed by 0 bases and J by 5 bases, leaving 11 bases between them. The CDR3 is 15 amino acids. CDR1 SGHNT and CDR2 YENEEA come from the germline V gene. This CDR3 reads CASSLEGSLNNEQFF. CDR3 DNA: TGTGCCAGCAGCTTAGAAGGGAGTCTAAACAATGAGCAGTTCTTC.

J is TRBJ2-4 and V is TRBV2; 7 positions match TRBD1. V gave up 5 bases and J gave up 7 bases; unmatched junction bases: 5. The CDR3 has 13 residues. Germline V gives CDR1 SNHLY, CDR2 FYNNEI. CDR3 in amino acids: CASSTQGYNIQYF. DNA for the CDR3: TGTGCCAGCAGTACACAGGGGTATAACATTCAGTACTTC.

The chain links TRBV28 to TRBJ2-1; TRBD1 aligns across 10 bases. Looked up from germline, CDR1 is MDHEN and CDR2 is SYDVKM. The CDR3 contains 19 residues. V dropped 5 bases and J dropped 3; count of bases not matched to a gene: 16. The CDR3 sequence is CASSASGTGVTSDYNEQFF. The DNA for the CDR3 is TGTGCCAGCAGTGCTTCCGGGACAGGGGTGACTAGCGACTACAATGAGCAGTTCTTC.

This sequence joins TRBV11-3 and TRBJ1-3; D call uncertain. CDR1 is SGHNT, CDR2 YENEEA, per germline. V was trimmed by 5 bases and J by 9 bases, leaving 14 bases between them. The CDR3 contains 13 residues. The CDR3: CASSIPHGSTIYF. The CDR3 DNA sequence: TGTGCCAGCAGCATACCGCATGGGAGCACCATATATTTT.

This rearrangement joins TRBV28 to TRBJ1-2, with D uncertain. CDR3 length: 13 amino acids. V lost 3 bases, J lost 3 bases, and 8 bases lay in between. Germline V gene lookup returns CDR1 MDHEN and CDR2 SYDVKM. CDR3 DNA: TGTGCCAGCAGTTTTCGGCAGGACTATGGCTACACCTTC. It translates to CASSFRQDYGYTF.

This chain's CDR3 is CASSKRDRDEKLFF. The CDR3 DNA reads as TGTGCCAGCAGTAAGCGGGACAGGGACGAAAAACTGTTTTTT. The chain employs TRBV5-6 and TRBJ1-4; 9 bases are a match to TRBD1. Trimming cost V 5 bases and J 8 bases; bases outside gene matches: 7. The germline V gene encodes CDR1 SGHDT and CDR2 YYEEEE. The CDR3 totals 14 residues.

The V call is TRBV27, the J call TRBJ2-5; 10 nucleotides agree with TRBD2. Germline V lookup: CDR1 MNHEY, CDR2 SMNVEV (reference sequence). With V trimmed by 4 bases and J by 5 bases, 4 bases remained unmatched. This CDR3 is 14 amino acids long. The CDR3 DNA sequence: TGTGCCAGCAGTTATAGCGGGGGGAGGGAGACCCAGTACTTC. Its translation is CASSYSGGRETQYF.

This chain joins TRBV6-6 and TRBJ2-2, with 7 bases fitting TRBD2. Unmatched junction bases numbered 7, after V lost 7 bases and J lost 5 bases. The V gene's germline CDR1 is MNHNY and CDR2 SVGAGI (reference sequence). There are 14 residues in the CDR3. Written as DNA, the CDR3 is TGTGCCAGCAATCAGAGGGAGGGAACCGGGGAGCTGTTTTTT. It codes for CASNQREGTGELFF.

This chain connects TRBV2 to TRBJ2-1; 7 bases line up with TRBD2. This CDR3 has 13 amino acids. V lost 7 bases to trimming and J lost 5 bases; unmatched junction nucleotides: 5. Germline V gives CDR1 SNHLY, CDR2 FYNNEI. The CDR3 loop reads CASKKTSNNEQFF. The CDR3 coding sequence is TGTGCCAGCAAGAAGACTAGCAACAATGAGCAGTTCTTC.

This clone was counted once. This rearrangement joins TRBV6-1 to TRBJ1-5, with 7 bases aligning to TRBD1. Germline CDR1 reads MNHNS; CDR2 reads SASEGT. The CDR3 runs to 15 residues. V trimming: 3 bases; J trimming: 5 bases; junction bases outside the gene matches: 7. The CDR3 protein is CASSDGTALYQPQHF. CDR3 DNA: TGTGCCAGCAGTGACGGGACAGCTCTTTATCAGCCCCAGCATTTT.

V gene TRBV10-3 combines with J gene TRBJ2-1; maybe TRBD2 (5 bases). V lost 6 bases and J lost 8, with 17 bases in between. Germline V CDR1 and CDR2: ENHRY, SYGVKD. The CDR3 consists of 14 residues. The CDR3 here is CAIRPGKGLDEQFF. The CDR3 DNA reads as TGTGCCATCAGACCCGGGAAGGGCCTGGATGAGCAGTTCTTC.